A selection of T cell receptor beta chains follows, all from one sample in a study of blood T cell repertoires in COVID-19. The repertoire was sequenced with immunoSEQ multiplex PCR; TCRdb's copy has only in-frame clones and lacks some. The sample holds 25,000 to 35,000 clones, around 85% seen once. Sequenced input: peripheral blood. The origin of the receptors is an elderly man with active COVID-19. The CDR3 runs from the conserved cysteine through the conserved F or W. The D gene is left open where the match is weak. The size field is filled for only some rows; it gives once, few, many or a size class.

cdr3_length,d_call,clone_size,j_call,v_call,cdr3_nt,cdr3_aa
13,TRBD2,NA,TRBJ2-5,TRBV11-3,TGTGCCAGCAGCGGGGGGACTAGCACTGTTCAGTACTTC,CASSGGTSTVQYF
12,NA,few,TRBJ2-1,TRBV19,TGTGCCAGTAGTTTCCGACAAGGTGAGCAGTTCTTC,CASSFRQGEQFF
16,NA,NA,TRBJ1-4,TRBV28,TGTGCCAGCAGTTTAAGGGGATGGAGAACTAATGAAAAACTGTTTTTT,CASSLRGWRTNEKLFF
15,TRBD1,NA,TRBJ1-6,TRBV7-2,TGTGCCAGCAGCTTAAACTCGGGACAGGGTTCACCCCTCCACTTT,CASSLNSGQGSPLHF
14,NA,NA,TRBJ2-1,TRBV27,TGTGCCAGCAGTTCCCAACAGGGTTGGGATGAGCAGTTCTTC,CASSSQQGWDEQFF
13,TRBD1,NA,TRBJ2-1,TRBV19,TGTGCCAGTGAGGACAGGGAGGACAATGAGCAGTTCTTC,CASEDREDNEQFF
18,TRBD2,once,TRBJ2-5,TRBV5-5,TGTGCCAGCAGCTTGGGTTCTAGCGGGCGACGAAGTATAGAGACCCAGTACTTC,CASSLGSSGRRSIETQYF
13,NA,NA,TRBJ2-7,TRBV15,TGTGCCACCAGCAGAGATCCGGGATCCGAGCAGTACTTC,CATSRDPGSEQYF
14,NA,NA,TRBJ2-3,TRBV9,TGTGCCAGCAGCGTAGATCCCCTCCCAGATACGCAGTATTTT,CASSVDPLPDTQYF
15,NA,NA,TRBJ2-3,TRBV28,TGTGCCAGCAGTTTAAGCGGAATCGGCACAGATACGCAGTATTTT,CASSLSGIGTDTQYF
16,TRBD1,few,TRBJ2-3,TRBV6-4,TGTGCCAGCAGTGACTCCGAGACAGGGGAAGCAGATACGCAGTATTTT,CASSDSETGEADTQYF
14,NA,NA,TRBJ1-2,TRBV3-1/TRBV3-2,TGTGCCAGCAGCCCTCATTTGGCCATTTATGGCTACACCTTC,CASSPHLAIYGYTF
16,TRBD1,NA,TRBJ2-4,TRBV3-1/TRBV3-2,TGTGCCAGCAGCTTTGGACAGGGTTTTGGAGGCGACATTCAGTACTTC,CASSFGQGFGGDIQYF
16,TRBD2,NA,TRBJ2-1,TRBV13,TGTGCCAGCAGCCCCCTCGAGACTAGCGGGGACAATGAGCAGTTCTTC,CASSPLETSGDNEQFF
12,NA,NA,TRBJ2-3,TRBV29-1,TGCAGCGTAAGCGGGAGCACAGATACGCAGTATTTT,CSVSGSTDTQYF
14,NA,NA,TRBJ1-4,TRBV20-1,TGCAGTGCTAGTAGAGGAGGAGGGAATGAAAAACTGTTTTTT,CSASRGGGNEKLFF
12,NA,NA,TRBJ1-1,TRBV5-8,TGTGCCAGCAGCTTTCAGAACACTGAAGCTTTCTTT,CASSFQNTEAFF
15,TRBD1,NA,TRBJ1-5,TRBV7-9,TGTGCCATGACAGGGGTGGAGGGTGGCAATCAGCCCCAGCATTTT,CAMTGVEGGNQPQHF
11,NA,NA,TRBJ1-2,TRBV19,TGTGCCAGTAGGGAGGGCTCTGGCTACACCTTC,CASREGSGYTF
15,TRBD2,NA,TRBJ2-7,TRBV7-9,TGTGCCAGCAGCCCGGGACTAGCGGGGATCGGCGAGCAGTACTTC,CASSPGLAGIGEQYF
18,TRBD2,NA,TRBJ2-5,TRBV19,TGTGCCAGTAGTCCGCGGAGATCACTAGCGGGGTCGCAGGGGACCCAGTACTTC,CASSPRRSLAGSQGTQYF
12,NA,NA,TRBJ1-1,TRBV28,TGTGCCAGCAGTCAGGGGAACACTGAAGCTTTCTTT,CASSQGNTEAFF
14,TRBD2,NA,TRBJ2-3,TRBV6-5,TGTGCCAGCACCTCTTCGGGGGGGCAAGATACGCAGTATTTT,CASTSSGGQDTQYF
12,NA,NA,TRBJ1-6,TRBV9,TGTGCCAGCAGCGGACTTTATTCACCCCTCCACTTT,CASSGLYSPLHF
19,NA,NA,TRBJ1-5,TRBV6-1,TGTGCCAGCAGTGAAGGGTTTTGGACAGCCCGCCGGCGCAATCAGCCCCAGCATTTT,CASSEGFWTARRRNQPQHF
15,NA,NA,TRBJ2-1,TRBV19,TGTGCCAGTAGTAAAACCGGGACACTCTACAATGAGCAGTTCTTC,CASSKTGTLYNEQFF
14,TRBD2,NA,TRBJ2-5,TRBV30,TGTGCCTGGACTATTAGCGGGGTGCAAGAGACCCAGTACTTC,CAWTISGVQETQYF